The clone carrying this T cell receptor (beta chain) has just a few counts. Its specificity is unknown. A sample-barcoded 5' primer and a J-beta primer mix were used in a second PCR of roughly 6 to 11 cycles. Unique molecular identifiers of 12 random nucleotides labeled each cDNA. TCRdb fed the 5' RACE reads into MiXCR, producing one record per CDR3 protein. Of about 760,000 distinct CDR3 sequences listed, roughly 50% are singletons. The authors isolated at least 6.5 million PBMCs per sample. Samples each had at least 6 micrograms of total RNA extracted. With V trimmed by 6 bases and J by 4 bases, 8 bases remained unmatched. The germline CDR1 and CDR2 sequences are SGHRS and YFSETQ. The CDR3 loop spans 16 amino acids. The data belong to a study of blood T cells in healthy people across ages. Points from the study as a whole: Long-lived donors exceeded aged donors in naive CD4+ cells and diversity.

Sequencing was done on a sample of blood. The chain joins TRBV5-1 to TRBJ2-1; 12 bases are a match to TRBD2. This TCR was sampled from a man aged 40-49 years in good health. For the CDR3, the DNA is TGCGCCAGCATCCCGATGGGGACTAGCGGGTACAATGAGCAGTTCTTC. Translated: CASIPMGTSGYNEQFF.